This T cell receptor beta chain is from a study of vaccination and CD4 T cells after COVID-19. The study sequenced cultured CD4+ T cell DNA using the Oncomine TCR Beta short-read assay. Investigators isolated genomic DNA from cultured CD4+ T cells. TCRdb reanalysed the PCR reads using MiXCR and keeps one entry per CDR3 protein. This sample yields about 18,000 distinct CDR3 sequences, of which approximately 70% are seen a single time; around 5.8% belongs to the top ten. The treatment is: roughly 10-day PBMC culture with coronavirus spike peptide pools or control peptides (ViraFEST assay). V was shortened by 5 bases and J by 2 bases, with 13 bases between the two germline ends. Germline V gives CDR1 SGHTA, CDR2 FQGNSA. The CDR3 runs to 15 residues. As regards this clonotype: Its antigen is undetermined.

The clonotype comes from a human donor who had recovered from COVID-19. Sequenced material: CD4+ T cells from blood, cultured in vitro. This chain uses TRBV7-2 with TRBJ1-5, with a weak D call TRBD1 (5 bases). The CDR3 sequence is CASSLWTGGNQPQHF. For the CDR3, the DNA is TGTGCCAGCAGCCTCTGGACGGGGGGCAATCAGCCCCAGCATTTT.